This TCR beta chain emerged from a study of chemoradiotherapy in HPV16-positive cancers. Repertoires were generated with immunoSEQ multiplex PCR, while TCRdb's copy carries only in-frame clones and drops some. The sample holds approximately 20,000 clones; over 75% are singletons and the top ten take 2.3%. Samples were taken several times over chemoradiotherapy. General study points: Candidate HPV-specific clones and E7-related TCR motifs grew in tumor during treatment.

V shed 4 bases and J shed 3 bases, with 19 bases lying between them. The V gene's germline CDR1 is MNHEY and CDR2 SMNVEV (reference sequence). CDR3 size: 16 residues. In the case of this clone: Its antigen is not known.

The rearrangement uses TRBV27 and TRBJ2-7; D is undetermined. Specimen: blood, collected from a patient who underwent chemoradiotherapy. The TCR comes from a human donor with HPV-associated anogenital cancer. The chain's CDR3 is CASSSLPAAAYYEQYF. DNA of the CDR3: TGTGCCAGCAGTTCACTGCCCGCTGCGGCATACTACGAGCAGTACTTC.